One sample yielded the 26 T cell receptor beta chains listed below, sequenced in a study of regulatory T cells in long-lasting Graves disease. Time point denoted: persistent/refractory GD, antithyroid drugs over 5 years with positive TRAb. PBMC-derived RNA was used for the TCR library. Arm-PCR with iRepertoire HTBI primers amplified the CDR3 regions for these TCR beta libraries. Via MiXCR, TCRdb re-called the multiplex PCR reads, giving one row per CDR3 protein. The sample lists about 470,000 distinct CDR3 sequences; 20% to 25% were seen once. Source: peripheral blood mononuclear cells (PBMCs), taken when the disease was refractory, from a patient treated with antithyroid drugs. The receptor set was obtained from a female donor with Graves disease.

The rearrangement links TRBV5-1 to TRBJ2-1; TRBD2 might be the D (5 bases). The CDR3 is 16 residues long. V was trimmed by 0 bases and J by 5 bases, leaving 15 bases between them. Germline assignment: CDR1 SGHRS and CDR2 YFSETQ. The CDR3 reads CASSLVSFGVNNEQFF. CDR3 DNA: TGCGCCAGCAGCTTGGTATCATTCGGGGTCAACAATGAGCAGTTCTTC.

The J gene is TRBJ1-2, the V gene TRBV6-9; 9 bases match TRBD1. CDR1 is MNHGY, CDR2 SVAAGI, per germline. Losses at the gene ends were 4 bases for V and 2 bases for J; bases not matched to a gene: 5. The CDR3 extends over 15 amino acids. As DNA, the CDR3 is TGTGCCAGCAGTTCCGCCGGGACAGGGAACTATGGCTACACCTTC. This encodes CASSSAGTGNYGYTF.

J is TRBJ1-1 and V is TRBV30, with a tentative D call TRBD1 (5 bases). Germline CDR1 GTSNPN, CDR2 SVGIG (reference sequence). V shed 3 bases and J shed 1 base, with 15 bases lying between them. The CDR3 is 15 amino acids. CDR3 region: CAWSGGGVRNTEAFF. The DNA of the CDR3 is TGTGCCTGGAGCGGGGGGGGGGTTCGGAACACTGAAGCTTTCTTT. Full variable domain (outside the CDR3, taken from reference TRBV30 and TRBJ1-1): SQTIHQWPATLVQPVGSPLSLECTVEGTSNPNLYWYRQAAGRGLQLLFYSVGIGQISSEVPQNLSASRPQDRQFILSSKKLLLSDSGFYLCAWSGGGVRNTEAFFGQGTRLTVV.

This clonotype was detected only a few times. The V gene is TRBV15, the J gene TRBJ2-7, with 7 bases fitting TRBD2. The V gene end was trimmed by 3 bases and the J gene end by 3 bases; junction bases not matched to a gene: 8. CDR3 length: 15 residues. Germline CDR1 is LNHNV and CDR2 is YYDKDF (reference sequence). The CDR3 reads CATSRRGGGDYEQYF. Written as DNA, the CDR3 is TGTGCCACCAGCAGGAGAGGTGGGGGGGACTACGAGCAGTACTTC.

This clonotype showed up many times. V gene TRBV29-1 combines with J gene TRBJ2-2; D possibly corresponds to TRBD2 (5 bases). Trimming shortened V by 5 bases and J by 7 bases, and 26 bases separated the two germline ends. Germline loops: CDR1 SQVTM, CDR2 ANQGSEA. The length of the CDR3 is 17 residues. The CDR3 nucleotides are TGCAGCGTTATCCCCATTGGTCGGGGTCCGTCGAGCGGGGAGCTGTTTTTT. This encodes CSVIPIGRGPSSGELFF.

A note on this clonotype: Mismatch with germline at one junction end may stem from a read error. The genes are TRBV7-8 and TRBJ2-7, with a tentative D call TRBD2 (6 bases). This CDR3 is built from 16 residues. From germline, CDR1 is SGHVS and CDR2 FQNEAQ. This CDR3 is CASSLARGTLAYEQYF. The CDR3 DNA reads as TGTGCCAGCAGCCTAGCCCGGGGGACTCTTGCCTACGAGCAGTACTTC.

This clonotype was observed a few times. DNA for the CDR3: TGTGCCAGCAGCGTCGGGACGGCTGCCTACGAGCAGTACTTC. The encoded protein is CASSVGTAAYEQYF. The gene calls are TRBV9 and TRBJ2-7; D is possibly TRBD1 or TRBD2 (5 bases each). The CDR3 covers 14 residues. V lost 2 bases and J 2 bases, leaving 11 bases between the germline ends. Germline V lookup: CDR1 SGDLS, CDR2 YYNGEE.

This clonotype was counted many times. The chain employs TRBV27 and TRBJ1-1; TRBD1 is a possible D gene (6 bases). Between the trimmed V and J ends, which lost 4 bases and 5 bases, there was a span of 11 bases. This CDR3 has 13 amino acids. Germline V gives CDR1 MNHEY, CDR2 SMNVEV (reference sequence). The CDR3 region is CASSYRVGTEAFF. The CDR3 nucleotides read TGTGCCAGCAGTTACAGGGTAGGGACTGAAGCTTTCTTT.

The chain carries TRBV28 and TRBJ2-3; the D is unclear. The CDR3 covers 15 residues. V lost 3 bases, J lost 2 bases, and 12 bases lay in between. Looked up from germline, CDR1 is MDHEN and CDR2 is SYDVKM. In nucleotides, the CDR3 is TGTGCCAGCAGTTTTTTCGGTCAACCCACAGATACGCAGTATTTT. It yields the protein CASSFFGQPTDTQYF.

This chain joins TRBV27 and TRBJ2-7; a possible D gene is TRBD1 (6 bases). V dropped 6 bases and J dropped 3 bases, with 24 bases sitting between them. The CDR3 covers 17 residues. CDR1 is MNHEY and CDR2 is SMNVEV in the germline V gene (reference sequence). CDR3 sequence (DNA): TGTGCCAGCAGCCTGTCGCCGGGGACAATAAAATACTACGAGCAGTACTTC. Translating gives CASSLSPGTIKYYEQYF.

This clonotype was counted ten times or more. The CDR3 is CASSPVGFNYEQYF. In DNA form, the CDR3 reads TGTGCCAGCAGCCCTGTAGGATTTAACTACGAGCAGTACTTC. This chain links TRBV28 with TRBJ2-7; D unresolved. The V end was cut by 6 bases, the J end by 3 bases, with 15 bases between. The germline CDR1 and CDR2 sequences are MDHEN and SYDVKM. The CDR3 has 14 residues.

This clonotype turned up a few times. The J gene is TRBJ1-5, the V gene TRBV20-1; D ambiguous. The CDR3 runs to 15 residues. Germline V gene sequence: CDR1 DFQATT, CDR2 SNEGSKA (reference sequence). With 3 bases removed from V and 0 bases from J, the gap between germline ends came to 12 bases. CDR3 in amino acids: CSASSDLHSNQPQHF. Here the CDR3 DNA reads TGCAGTGCTAGTTCCGATCTTCATAGCAATCAGCCCCAGCATTTT.

The CDR3 bases are TGTGCCAGCAGCTTAGTTGGTACGCCAAGCTACAATGAGCAGTTCTTC. It specifies CASSLVGTPSYNEQFF. The chain carries TRBV7-2 and TRBJ2-1; no firm D call. Trimming cost V 1 base and J 3 bases, with 13 bases left between them. This CDR3 contains 16 residues. Germline CDR1 is SGHTA and CDR2 is FQGNSA.

This clonotype was picked up many times. The V call is TRBV13, the J call TRBJ2-5; 15 bases line up with TRBD2. V gave up 6 bases and J gave up 4 bases; unmatched junction bases: 3. The CDR3 contains 15 residues. Germline CDR1 PRHDT, CDR2 FYEKMQ (reference sequence). The CDR3 region has the DNA TGTGCCAGCAGGATGGGACTAGCGGGGGGAGAGACCCAGTACTTC. It yields the protein CASRMGLAGGETQYF.

This clonotype was observed many times. The genes are TRBV29-1 and TRBJ1-1, with D uncertain. V lost 6 bases and J 1 base, leaving 12 bases between the germline ends. The CDR3 has 13 residues. Germline assignment: CDR1 SQVTM and CDR2 ANQGSEA. The CDR3 spells CSVSRSGNTEAFF. For the CDR3, the DNA is TGCAGCGTCAGCCGCTCGGGGAACACTGAAGCTTTCTTT.

This clonotype was recorded a few times. The chain carries TRBV7-8 and TRBJ2-5; 8 bases map to TRBD1. The CDR3 totals 16 residues. The trim removed 4 bases at V and 7 bases at J, leaving 14 bases unmatched. CDR1 and CDR2 from the germline V gene are SGHVS and FQNEAQ. The DNA for the CDR3 is TGTGCCAGCAGCTCAGGACAGGGAGAAATTTTCGCGACCCAGTACTTC. It encodes CASSSGQGEIFATQYF.

The chain carries TRBV7-8 and TRBJ2-1; 10 bases align to TRBD1. The trim removed 5 bases at V and 7 bases at J, leaving 8 bases unmatched. Looked up from germline, CDR1 is SGHVS and CDR2 is FQNEAQ. The CDR3 runs to 15 residues. CDR3 residues: CASSNAGTGVNEQFF. CDR3 sequence (DNA): TGTGCCAGCAGCAATGCCGGGACAGGGGTGAATGAGCAGTTCTTC.

This clonotype has at least ten counts. This chain uses TRBV2 with TRBJ2-7; D unclear. The CDR3 length is 15 residues. CDR1 is SNHLY, CDR2 FYNNEI, per germline. V was clipped by 7 bases and J by 0 bases, with 16 bases between them. The DNA of the CDR3 is TGTGCCAGCACGACTTTTGGGCTTAGCTCCTACGAGCAGTACTTC. The encoded protein is CASTTFGLSSYEQYF.

This clonotype was seen at least ten times. This sequence joins TRBV3-1 and TRBJ1-4; 8 nucleotides match TRBD1. This CDR3 contains 15 residues. CDR1 and CDR2 (germline): LGHDT, YNNKEL (reference sequence). Trimming cost V 2 bases and J 7 bases; bases outside gene matches: 6. CDR3 coding DNA: TGTGCCAGCAGCCAAAACGACAGGGGTGGTGAAAAACTGTTTTTT. Residues: CASSQNDRGGEKLFF.

This clonotype has just a few counts. V and J are TRBV15 and TRBJ1-1; perhaps TRBD1 as D (6 bases). The CDR3 length is 14 residues. Trimming removed 8 bases at V and 1 base at J, with 14 bases between. CDR1 LNHNV and CDR2 YYDKDF come from the germline V gene (reference sequence). The CDR3 reads CATQKGGRNTEAFF. The CDR3 nucleotides are TGTGCCACCCAAAAGGGGGGGAGGAACACTGAAGCTTTCTTT.

This clonotype was counted a few times. The rearrangement uses TRBV28 and TRBJ2-7, with 9 bases matching TRBD1. The CDR3 is made up of 17 amino acids. V was clipped by 2 bases and J by 6 bases; unmatched bases: 14. CDR1 and CDR2 from the germline V gene are MDHEN and SYDVKM. The CDR3 is CASSLPHPGQGLLEQYF. Here the CDR3 DNA reads TGTGCCAGCAGTTTACCTCACCCGGGACAGGGATTGCTCGAGCAGTACTTC.

There are many counts of this clonotype. The chain carries TRBV30 and TRBJ1-1; no definite D call. The V gene's germline CDR1 is GTSNPN and CDR2 SVGIG (reference sequence). This CDR3 comprises 15 residues. Deletions cut 0 bases from V and 1 base from J, with 12 bases between. The CDR3 bases are TGTGCCTGGAGTGTACATGGGCCAGGGAACACTGAAGCTTTCTTT. Protein product: CAWSVHGPGNTEAFF.

This clonotype was observed at least ten times. This chain joins TRBV12-3 or TRBV12-4 and TRBJ2-2; no clear D gene. Trimming took off 4 bases at V and 3 bases at J, with 15 bases between the two ends. The CDR3 is made up of 16 amino acids. The CDR3 DNA is TGTGCCAGCAGTTCCCCTTATCCAACGGACACCGGGGAGCTGTTTTTT. The encoded protein is CASSSPYPTDTGELFF.

This chain uses TRBV7-9 with TRBJ2-7, with 8 bases identical to TRBD2. After removal of 5 bases from V and 6 bases from J, the junction contained 6 bases not matched to a gene. The CDR3 has 13 residues. Per the germline V gene, CDR1 is SEHNR and CDR2 is FQNEAQ (reference sequence). CDR3 DNA: TGTGCCAGCAGCCCGGGACTAGTCTTCGAGCAGTACTTC. Translation: CASSPGLVFEQYF.

The chain combines TRBV5-5 with TRBJ2-7; D call uncertain. The CDR3 sequence is 15 residues long. With 2 bases removed from V and 2 bases from J, the gap between germline ends came to 14 bases. Germline assignment: CDR1 SGHKS and CDR2 YYEKEE (reference sequence). The CDR3 nucleotides read TGTGCCAGCAGCTTACGGCGGATCAGCCCCTACGAGCAGTACTTC. This sequence encodes CASSLRRISPYEQYF.

This clonotype was picked up many times. The rearrangement links TRBV5-1 to TRBJ1-1; D call uncertain. The CDR3 has 13 amino acids. CDR1 and CDR2 from the germline V gene are SGHRS and YFSETQ. V was cut by 4 bases and J by 5 bases, with 12 bases left in between. The CDR3 bases are TGCGCCAGCAGCAGGCCTGGGGATACTGAAGCTTTCTTT. Amino acid sequence: CASSRPGDTEAFF.